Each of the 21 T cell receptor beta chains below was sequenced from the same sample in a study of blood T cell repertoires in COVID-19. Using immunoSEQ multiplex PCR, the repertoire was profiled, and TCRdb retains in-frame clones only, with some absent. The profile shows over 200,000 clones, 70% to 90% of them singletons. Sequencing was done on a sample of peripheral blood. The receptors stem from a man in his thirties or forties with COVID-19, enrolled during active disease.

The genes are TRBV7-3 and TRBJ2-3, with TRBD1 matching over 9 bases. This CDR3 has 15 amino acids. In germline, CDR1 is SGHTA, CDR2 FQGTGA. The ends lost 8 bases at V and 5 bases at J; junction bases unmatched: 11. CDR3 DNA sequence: TGTGCCAGCTCTCCCGACAGGGGGTTAGGAGATACGCAGTATTTT. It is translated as CASSPDRGLGDTQYF.

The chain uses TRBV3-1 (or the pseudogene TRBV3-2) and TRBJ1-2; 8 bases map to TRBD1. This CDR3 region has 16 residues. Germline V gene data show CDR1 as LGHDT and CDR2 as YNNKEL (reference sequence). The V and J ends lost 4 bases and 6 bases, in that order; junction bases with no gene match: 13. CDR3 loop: CASSLWTAGGANGYTF. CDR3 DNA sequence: TGTGCCAGCAGCCTATGGACCGCAGGGGGCGCGAATGGCTACACCTTC.

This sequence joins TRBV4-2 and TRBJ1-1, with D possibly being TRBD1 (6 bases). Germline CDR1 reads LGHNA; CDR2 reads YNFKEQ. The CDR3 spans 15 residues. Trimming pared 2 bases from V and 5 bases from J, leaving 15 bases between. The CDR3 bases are TGTGCCAGCAGCCAACCCGGAACAGGGTATACTGAAGCTTTCTTT. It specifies CASSQPGTGYTEAFF.

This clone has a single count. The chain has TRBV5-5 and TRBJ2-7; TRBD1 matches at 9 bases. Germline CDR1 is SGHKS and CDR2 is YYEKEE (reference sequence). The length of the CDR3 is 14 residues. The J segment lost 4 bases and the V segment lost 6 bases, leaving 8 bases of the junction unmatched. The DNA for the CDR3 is TGTGCCAGCAACCTGAACAGGGGGCCGTACGAGCAGTACTTC. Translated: CASNLNRGPYEQYF.

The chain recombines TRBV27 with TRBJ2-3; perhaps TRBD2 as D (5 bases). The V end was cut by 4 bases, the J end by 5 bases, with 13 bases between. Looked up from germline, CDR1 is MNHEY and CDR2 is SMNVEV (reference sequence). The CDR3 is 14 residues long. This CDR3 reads CASSYYGVGDTQYF. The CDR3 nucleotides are TGTGCCAGCAGTTATTACGGGGTCGGAGATACGCAGTATTTT.

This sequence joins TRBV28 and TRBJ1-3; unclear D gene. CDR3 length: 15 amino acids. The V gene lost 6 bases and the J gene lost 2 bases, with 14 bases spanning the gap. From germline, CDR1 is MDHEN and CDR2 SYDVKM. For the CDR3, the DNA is TGTGCCAGCAGCCCCGGGTCCGCAACTGGAAACACCATATATTTT. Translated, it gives CASSPGSATGNTIYF.

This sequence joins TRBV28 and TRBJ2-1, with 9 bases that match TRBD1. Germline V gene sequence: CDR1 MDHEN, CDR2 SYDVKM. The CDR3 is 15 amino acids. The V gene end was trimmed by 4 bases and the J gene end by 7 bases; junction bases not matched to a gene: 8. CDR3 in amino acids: CASSSAGTGSNEQFF. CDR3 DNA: TGTGCCAGCAGTTCGGCAGGGACAGGGTCGAATGAGCAGTTCTTC.

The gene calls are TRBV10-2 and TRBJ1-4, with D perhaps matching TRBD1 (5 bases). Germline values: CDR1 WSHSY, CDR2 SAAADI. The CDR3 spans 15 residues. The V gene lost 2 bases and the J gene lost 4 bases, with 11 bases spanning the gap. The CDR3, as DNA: TGCGCCAGCAGTGAGGAAGGGGCGGTTAATGAAAAACTGTTTTTT. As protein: CASSEEGAVNEKLFF.

CDR3 region: CASSHRQGPTGELFF. CDR3 nucleotides: TGTGCCAGCAGCCACCGACAGGGACCCACCGGGGAGCTGTTTTTT. The gene calls are TRBV5-4 and TRBJ2-2; 7 nucleotides agree with TRBD1. The CDR3 runs to 15 residues. With V trimmed by 4 bases and J by 4 bases, 7 bases remained unmatched. Germline V lookup: CDR1 SGHNT, CDR2 YYREEE (reference sequence).

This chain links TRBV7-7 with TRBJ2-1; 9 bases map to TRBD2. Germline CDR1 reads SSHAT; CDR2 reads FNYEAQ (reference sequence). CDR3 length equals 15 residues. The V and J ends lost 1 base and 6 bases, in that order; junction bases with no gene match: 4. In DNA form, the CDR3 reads TGTGCCAGCAGCTTAGTTGCGGGAGGGCTCAATGAGCAGTTCTTC. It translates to CASSLVAGGLNEQFF. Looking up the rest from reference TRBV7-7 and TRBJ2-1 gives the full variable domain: GAGVSQSPRYKVTKRGQDVTLRCDPISSHATLYWYQQALGQGPEFLTYFNYEAQPDKSGLPSDRFSAERPEGSISTLTIQRTEQRDSAMYRCASSLVAGGLNEQFFGPGTRLTVL.

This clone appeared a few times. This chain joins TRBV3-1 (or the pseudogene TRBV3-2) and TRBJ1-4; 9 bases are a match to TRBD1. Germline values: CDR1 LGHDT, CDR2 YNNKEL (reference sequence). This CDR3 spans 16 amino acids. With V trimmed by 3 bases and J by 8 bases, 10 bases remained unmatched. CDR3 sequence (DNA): TGTGCCAGCAGCCACAGCGCACAGGGGGCAGGAGAAAAACTGTTTTTT. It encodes CASSHSAQGAGEKLFF.

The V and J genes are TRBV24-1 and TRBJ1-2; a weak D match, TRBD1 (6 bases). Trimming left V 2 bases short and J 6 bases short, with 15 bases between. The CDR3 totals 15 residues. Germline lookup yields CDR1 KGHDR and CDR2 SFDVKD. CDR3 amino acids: CATSDWPKGENGYTF. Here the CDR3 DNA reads TGTGCCACCAGTGATTGGCCGAAGGGGGAGAATGGCTACACCTTC.

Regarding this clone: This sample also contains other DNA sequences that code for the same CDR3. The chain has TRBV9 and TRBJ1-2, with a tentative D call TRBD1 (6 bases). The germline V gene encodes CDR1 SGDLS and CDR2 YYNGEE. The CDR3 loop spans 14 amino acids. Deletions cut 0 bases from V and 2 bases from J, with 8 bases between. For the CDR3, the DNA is TGTGCCAGCAGCGTAGGAACAGGGAACTATGGCTACACCTTC. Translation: CASSVGTGNYGYTF.

DNA of the CDR3: TGCGCCAGCAGCCACCCCCCCACGGGCCCGGGACTGCACAATGAGCAGTTCTTC. It codes for CASSHPPTGPGLHNEQFF. The V gene is TRBV4-1, the J gene TRBJ2-1; possible D gene TRBD2, 6 bases. The CDR3 has 18 residues. V shed 3 bases and J shed 5 bases, with 23 bases lying between them. The V gene's germline CDR1 is MGHRA and CDR2 YSYEKL.

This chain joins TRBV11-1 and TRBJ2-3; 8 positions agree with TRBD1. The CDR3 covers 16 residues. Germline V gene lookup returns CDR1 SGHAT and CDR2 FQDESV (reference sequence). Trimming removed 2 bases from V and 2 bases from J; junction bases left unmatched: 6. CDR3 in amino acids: CASSLIPGQVTDTQYF. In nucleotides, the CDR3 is TGTGCCAGCAGCTTAATACCGGGACAGGTCACAGATACGCAGTATTTT.

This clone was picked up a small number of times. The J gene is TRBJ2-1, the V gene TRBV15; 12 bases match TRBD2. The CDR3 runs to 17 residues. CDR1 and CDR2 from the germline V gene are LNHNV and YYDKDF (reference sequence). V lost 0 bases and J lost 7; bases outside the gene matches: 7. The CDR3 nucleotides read TGTGCCACCAGCAGAGATCCGACTAGCGGGAGTGCAAATGAGCAGTTCTTC. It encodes CATSRDPTSGSANEQFF.

The DNA of the CDR3 is TGTGCCAGCAGTTCTATGGCGGGAGGGGTAAGGTCCCGACTACGGGAGCAGTACTTC. Amino acid sequence: CASSSMAGGVRSRLREQYF. The V gene is TRBV6-2 or TRBV6-3, the J gene TRBJ2-7; 9 nucleotides match TRBD2. The CDR3 totals 19 residues. Germline V gene data show CDR1 as MNHEY and CDR2 as SVGEGT. The J segment lost 7 bases and the V segment lost 4 bases, leaving 23 bases of the junction unmatched.

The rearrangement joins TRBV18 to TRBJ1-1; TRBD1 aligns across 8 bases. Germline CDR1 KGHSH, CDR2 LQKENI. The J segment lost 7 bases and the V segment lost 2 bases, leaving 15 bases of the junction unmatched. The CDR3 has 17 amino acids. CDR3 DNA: TGTGCCAGCTCACCAGCGGACAGGGTGGAGAGTGGGGATGAAGCTTTCTTT. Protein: CASSPADRVESGDEAFF. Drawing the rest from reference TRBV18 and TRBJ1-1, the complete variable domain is NAGVMQNPRHLVRRRGQEARLRCSPMKGHSHVYWYRQLPEEGLKFMVYLQKENIIDESGMPKERFSAEFPKEGPSILRIQQVVRGDSAAYFCASSPADRVESGDEAFFGQGTRLTVV.

CDR3 bases: TGTGCCAGCTCACAGGGGGCGGCTGAAGCTTTCTTT. Translation: CASSQGAAEAFF. The rearrangement links TRBV18 to TRBJ1-1, with 7 bases fitting TRBD1. Unmatched junction bases numbered 2, after V lost 4 bases and J lost 6 bases. There are 12 residues in the CDR3. CDR1 and CDR2 from the germline V gene are KGHSH and LQKENI.

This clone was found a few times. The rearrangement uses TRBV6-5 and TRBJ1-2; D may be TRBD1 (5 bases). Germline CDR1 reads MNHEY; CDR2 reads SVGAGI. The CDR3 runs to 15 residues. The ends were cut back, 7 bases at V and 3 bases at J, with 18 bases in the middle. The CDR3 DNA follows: TGTGCCAGCAAGGATTCGGCAGGGATCCACTATGGCTACACCTTC. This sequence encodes CASKDSAGIHYGYTF.

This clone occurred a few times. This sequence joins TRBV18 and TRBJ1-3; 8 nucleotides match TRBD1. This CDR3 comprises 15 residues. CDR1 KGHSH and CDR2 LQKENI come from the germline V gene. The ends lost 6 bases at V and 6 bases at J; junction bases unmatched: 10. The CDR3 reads CASSPTGGIENTIYF. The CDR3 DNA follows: TGTGCCAGCTCCCCCACAGGGGGGATCGAAAACACCATATATTTT. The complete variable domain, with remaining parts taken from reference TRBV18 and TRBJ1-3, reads NAGVMQNPRHLVRRRGQEARLRCSPMKGHSHVYWYRQLPEEGLKFMVYLQKENIIDESGMPKERFSAEFPKEGPSILRIQQVVRGDSAAYFCASSPTGGIENTIYFGEGSWLTVV.